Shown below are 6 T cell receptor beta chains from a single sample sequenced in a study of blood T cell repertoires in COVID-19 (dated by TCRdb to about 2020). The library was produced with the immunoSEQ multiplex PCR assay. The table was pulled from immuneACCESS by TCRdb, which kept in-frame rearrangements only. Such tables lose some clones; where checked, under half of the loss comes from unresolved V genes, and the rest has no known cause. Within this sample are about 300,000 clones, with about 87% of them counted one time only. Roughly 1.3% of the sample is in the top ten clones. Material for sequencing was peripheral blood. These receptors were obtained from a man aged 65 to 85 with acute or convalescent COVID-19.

CDR3: CASSQGQGYGYTF. CDR3 DNA: TGTGCCAGCAGTCAGGGACAGGGCTATGGCTACACCTTC. This sequence joins TRBV28 and TRBJ1-2; 9 bases align to TRBD1. Germline CDR1 is MDHEN and CDR2 is SYDVKM. This CDR3 spans 13 amino acids. Trimming took 5 bases from V and 4 from J; bases not matched to a gene: 2.

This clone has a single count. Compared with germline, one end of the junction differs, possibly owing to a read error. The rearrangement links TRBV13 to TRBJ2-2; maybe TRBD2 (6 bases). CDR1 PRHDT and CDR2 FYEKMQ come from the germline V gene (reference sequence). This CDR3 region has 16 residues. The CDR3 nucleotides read TGTGTCAGCAGCTCCTCGGGACTCCTGAACACCGGGGAGCTGTTTTTT. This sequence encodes CVSSSSGLLNTGELFF.

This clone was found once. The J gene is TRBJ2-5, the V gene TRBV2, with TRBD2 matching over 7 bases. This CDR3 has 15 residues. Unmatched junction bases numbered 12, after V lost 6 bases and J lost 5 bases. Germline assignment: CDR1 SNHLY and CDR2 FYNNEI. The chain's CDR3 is CASRETAAGRETQYF. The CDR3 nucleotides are TGTGCCAGCAGGGAGACTGCAGCGGGACGGGAGACCCAGTACTTC.

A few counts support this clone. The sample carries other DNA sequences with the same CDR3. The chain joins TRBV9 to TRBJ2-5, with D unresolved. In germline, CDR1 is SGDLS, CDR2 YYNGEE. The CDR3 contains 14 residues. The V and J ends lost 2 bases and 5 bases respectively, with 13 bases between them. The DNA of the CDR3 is TGTGCCAGCAGCGTCGCTGGCGGCCTGGAGACCCAGTACTTC. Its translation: CASSVAGGLETQYF.

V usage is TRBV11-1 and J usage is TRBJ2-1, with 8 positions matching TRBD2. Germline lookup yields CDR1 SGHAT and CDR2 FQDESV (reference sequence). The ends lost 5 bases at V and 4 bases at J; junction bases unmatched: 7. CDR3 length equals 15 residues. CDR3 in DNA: TGTGCCAGCAGCCTCGGGGGGGGCGGTTACAATGAGCAGTTCTTC. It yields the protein CASSLGGGGYNEQFF.

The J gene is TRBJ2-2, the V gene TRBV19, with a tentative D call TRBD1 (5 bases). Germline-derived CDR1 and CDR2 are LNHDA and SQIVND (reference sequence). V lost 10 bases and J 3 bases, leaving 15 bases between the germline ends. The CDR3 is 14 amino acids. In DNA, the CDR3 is TGTGCCACCACAATCAGGGATTACACCGGGGAGCTGTTTTTT. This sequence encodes CATTIRDYTGELFF.